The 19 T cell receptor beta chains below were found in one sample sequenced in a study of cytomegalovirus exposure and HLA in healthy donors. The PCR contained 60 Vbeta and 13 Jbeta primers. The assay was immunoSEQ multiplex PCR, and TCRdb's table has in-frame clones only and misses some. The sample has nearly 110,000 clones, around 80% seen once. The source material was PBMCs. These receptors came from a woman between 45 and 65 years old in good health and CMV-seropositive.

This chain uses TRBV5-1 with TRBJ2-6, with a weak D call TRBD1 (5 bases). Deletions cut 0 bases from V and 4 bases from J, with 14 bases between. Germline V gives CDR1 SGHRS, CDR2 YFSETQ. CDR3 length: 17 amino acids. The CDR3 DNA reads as TGCGCCAGCAGCTTGGCCTTAGGGGCGGCGGGGGCCAACGTCCTGACTTTC. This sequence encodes CASSLALGAAGANVLTF.

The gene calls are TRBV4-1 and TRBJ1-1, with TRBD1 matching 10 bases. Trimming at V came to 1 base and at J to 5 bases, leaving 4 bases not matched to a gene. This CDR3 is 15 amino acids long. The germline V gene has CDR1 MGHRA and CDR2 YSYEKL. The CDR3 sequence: CASSQGDRGWTEAFF. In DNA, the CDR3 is TGCGCCAGCAGCCAAGGGGACAGGGGATGGACTGAAGCTTTCTTT.

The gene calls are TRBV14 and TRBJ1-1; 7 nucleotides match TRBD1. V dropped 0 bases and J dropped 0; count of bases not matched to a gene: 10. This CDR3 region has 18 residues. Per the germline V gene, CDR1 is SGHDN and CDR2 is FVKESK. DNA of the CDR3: TGTGCCAGCAGCCAAGAGAATCCAGGGGGGACCATGAACACTGAAGCTTTCTTT. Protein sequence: CASSQENPGGTMNTEAFF.

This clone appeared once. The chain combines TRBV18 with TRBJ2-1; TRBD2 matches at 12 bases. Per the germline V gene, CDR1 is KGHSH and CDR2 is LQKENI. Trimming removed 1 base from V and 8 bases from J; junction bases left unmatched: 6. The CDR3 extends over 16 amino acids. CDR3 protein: CASSPRLAGGPDEQFF. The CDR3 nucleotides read TGTGCCAGCTCACCACGCCTAGCGGGGGGGCCTGATGAGCAGTTCTTC. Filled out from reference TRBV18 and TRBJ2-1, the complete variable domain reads NAGVMQNPRHLVRRRGQEARLRCSPMKGHSHVYWYRQLPEEGLKFMVYLQKENIIDESGMPKERFSAEFPKEGPSILRIQQVVRGDSAAYFCASSPRLAGGPDEQFFGPGTRLTVL.

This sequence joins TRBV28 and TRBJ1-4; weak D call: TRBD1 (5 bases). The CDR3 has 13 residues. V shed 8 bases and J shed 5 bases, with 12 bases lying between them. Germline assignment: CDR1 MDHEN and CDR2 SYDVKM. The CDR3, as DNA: TGTGCCAGCGGGGGAGGGAGCAATGAAAAACTGTTTTTT. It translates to CASGGGSNEKLFF.

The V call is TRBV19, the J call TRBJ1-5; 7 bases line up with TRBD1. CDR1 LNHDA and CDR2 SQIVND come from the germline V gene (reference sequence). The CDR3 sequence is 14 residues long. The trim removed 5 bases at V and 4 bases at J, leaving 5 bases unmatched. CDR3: CASSLQGLNQPQHF. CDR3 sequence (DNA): TGTGCCAGTAGTCTACAGGGGCTTAATCAGCCCCAGCATTTT.

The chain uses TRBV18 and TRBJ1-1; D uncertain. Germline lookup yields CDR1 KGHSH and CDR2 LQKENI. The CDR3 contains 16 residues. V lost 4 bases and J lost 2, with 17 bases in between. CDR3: CASSLVRATENTEAFF. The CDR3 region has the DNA TGTGCCAGCTCACTAGTGAGGGCTACCGAAAACACTGAAGCTTTCTTT.

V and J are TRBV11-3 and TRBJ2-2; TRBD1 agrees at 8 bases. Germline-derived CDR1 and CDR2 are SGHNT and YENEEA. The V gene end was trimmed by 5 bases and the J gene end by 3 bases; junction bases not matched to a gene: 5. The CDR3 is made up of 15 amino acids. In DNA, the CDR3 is TGTGCCAGCAGCCGGGACAGGTTTTACACCGGGGAGCTGTTTTTT. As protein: CASSRDRFYTGELFF.

CDR3 in DNA: TGCGCCAGCAGCGTTGGGGGACAGGCCTCAGGATATGGCTACACCTTC. Amino acid sequence: CASSVGGQASGYGYTF. The J gene is TRBJ1-2, the V gene TRBV5-1; 8 nucleotides match TRBD1. Germline V CDR1 and CDR2: SGHRS, YFSETQ. There are 16 residues in the CDR3. Trimming at V came to 4 bases and at J to 5 bases, leaving 13 bases not matched to a gene.

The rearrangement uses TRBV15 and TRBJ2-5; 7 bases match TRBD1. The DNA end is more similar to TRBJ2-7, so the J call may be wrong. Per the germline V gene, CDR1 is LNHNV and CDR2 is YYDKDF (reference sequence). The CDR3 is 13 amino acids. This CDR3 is CATRRDSPYEQYF. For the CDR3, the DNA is TGTGCCACCCGTAGGGACAGCCCTTACGAGCAGTACTTC.

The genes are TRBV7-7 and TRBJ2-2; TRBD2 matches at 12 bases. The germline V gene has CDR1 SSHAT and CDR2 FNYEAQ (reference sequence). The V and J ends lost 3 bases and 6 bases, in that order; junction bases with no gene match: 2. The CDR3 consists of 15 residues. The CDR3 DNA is TGTGCCAGCAGCTTTCTAGCGGGGGGGCCCGGGGAGCTGTTTTTT. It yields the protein CASSFLAGGPGELFF. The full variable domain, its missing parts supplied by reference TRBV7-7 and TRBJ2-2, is GAGVSQSPRYKVTKRGQDVTLRCDPISSHATLYWYQQALGQGPEFLTYFNYEAQPDKSGLPSDRFSAERPEGSISTLTIQRTEQRDSAMYRCASSFLAGGPGELFFGEGSRLTVL.

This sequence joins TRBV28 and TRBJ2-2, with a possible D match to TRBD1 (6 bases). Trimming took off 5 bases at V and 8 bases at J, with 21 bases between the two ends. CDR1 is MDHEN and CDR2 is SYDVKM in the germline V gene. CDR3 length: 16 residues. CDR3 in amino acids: CASSTLGAEERGELFF. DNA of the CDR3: TGTGCCAGCAGTACCCTGGGGGCGGAGGAAAGGGGGGAGCTGTTTTTT.

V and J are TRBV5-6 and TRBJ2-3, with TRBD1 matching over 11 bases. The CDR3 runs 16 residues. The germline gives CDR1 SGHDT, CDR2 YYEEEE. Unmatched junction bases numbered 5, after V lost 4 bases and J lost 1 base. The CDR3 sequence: CASSIGQGARTDTQYF. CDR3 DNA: TGTGCCAGCAGCATAGGACAGGGGGCGCGCACAGATACGCAGTATTTT.

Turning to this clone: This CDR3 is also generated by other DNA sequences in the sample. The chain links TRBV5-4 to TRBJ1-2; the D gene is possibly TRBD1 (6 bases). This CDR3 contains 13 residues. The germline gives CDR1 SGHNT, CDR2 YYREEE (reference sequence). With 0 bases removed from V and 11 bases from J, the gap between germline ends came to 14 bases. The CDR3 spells CASSLVEGGGYTF. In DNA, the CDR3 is TGTGCCAGCAGCTTGGTGGAGGGAGGGGGTTACACCTTC.

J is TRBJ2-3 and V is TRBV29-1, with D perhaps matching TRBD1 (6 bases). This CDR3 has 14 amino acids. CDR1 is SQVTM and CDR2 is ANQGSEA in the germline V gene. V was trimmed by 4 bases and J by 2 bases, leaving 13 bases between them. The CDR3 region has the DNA TGCAGCGTTGGCCGGGACATGCTCACAGATACGCAGTATTTT. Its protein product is CSVGRDMLTDTQYF.

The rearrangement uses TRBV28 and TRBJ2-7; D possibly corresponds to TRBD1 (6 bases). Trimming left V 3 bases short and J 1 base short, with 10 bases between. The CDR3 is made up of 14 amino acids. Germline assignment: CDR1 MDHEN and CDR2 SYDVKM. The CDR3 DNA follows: TGTGCCAGCAGTTTTAGGGGGACATCCTACGAGCAGTACTTC. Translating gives CASSFRGTSYEQYF.

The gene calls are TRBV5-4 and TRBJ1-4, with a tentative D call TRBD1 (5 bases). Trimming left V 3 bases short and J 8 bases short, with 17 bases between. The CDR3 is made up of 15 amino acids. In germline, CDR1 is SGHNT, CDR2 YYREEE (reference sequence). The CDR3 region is CASSSSLGVEEKLFF. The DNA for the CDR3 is TGTGCCAGCAGCTCCTCGTTAGGGGTCGAGGAAAAACTGTTTTTT.

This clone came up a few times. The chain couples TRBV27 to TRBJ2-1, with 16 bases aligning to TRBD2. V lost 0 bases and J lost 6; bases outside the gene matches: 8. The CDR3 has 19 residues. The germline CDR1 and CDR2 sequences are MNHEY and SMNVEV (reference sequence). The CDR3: CASSLSGLAGGPRGNEQFF. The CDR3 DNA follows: TGTGCCAGCAGTTTATCGGGACTAGCGGGGGGGCCGAGAGGCAATGAGCAGTTCTTC.

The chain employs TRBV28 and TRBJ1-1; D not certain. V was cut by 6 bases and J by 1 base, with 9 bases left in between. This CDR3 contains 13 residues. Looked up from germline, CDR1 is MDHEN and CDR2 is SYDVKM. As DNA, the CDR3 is TGTGCCAGCAGAGGCCGGAGGAACACTGAAGCTTTCTTT. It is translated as CASRGRRNTEAFF.